This TCR beta chain was recorded in a study of shared clonotypes between healthy human individuals. CD45RO-negative CD8 cells positively selected for CCR7 made up the naive population, which excluded terminally differentiated effector memory CD45RA+ cells. CDR1 is MNHEY, CDR2 SVGAGI, per germline. The CDR3 loop spans 15 amino acids. V was clipped by 2 bases and J by 7 bases, with 15 bases between them. Here immunoSEQ multiplex PCR was the method, and the copy in TCRdb shows in-frame clones only, minus some. Of 560,000 or so clones in the sample, around 96% were seen once. V and J are TRBV6-5 and TRBJ2-1, with D perhaps TRBD2 (5 bases). Sequenced: naive CD8+ T cells sorted from blood. This clonotype was obtained from a woman aged 30 to 39 in good health. The CDR3 DNA follows: TGTGCCAGCAGTTACCGGGAAGGCAGTTTGAATGAGCAGTTCTTC. Residues: CASSYREGSLNEQFF.